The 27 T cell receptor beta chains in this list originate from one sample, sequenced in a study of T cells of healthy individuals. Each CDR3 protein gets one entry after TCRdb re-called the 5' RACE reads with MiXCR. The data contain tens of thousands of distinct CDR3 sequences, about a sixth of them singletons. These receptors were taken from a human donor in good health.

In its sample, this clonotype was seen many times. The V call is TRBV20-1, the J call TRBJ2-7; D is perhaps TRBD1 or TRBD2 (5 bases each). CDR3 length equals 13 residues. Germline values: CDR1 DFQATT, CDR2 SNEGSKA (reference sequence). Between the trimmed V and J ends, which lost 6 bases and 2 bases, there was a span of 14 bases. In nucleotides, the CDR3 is TGCAGTGCCGACTCGGGGCAGGCCTACGAGCAGTACTTC. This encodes CSADSGQAYEQYF.

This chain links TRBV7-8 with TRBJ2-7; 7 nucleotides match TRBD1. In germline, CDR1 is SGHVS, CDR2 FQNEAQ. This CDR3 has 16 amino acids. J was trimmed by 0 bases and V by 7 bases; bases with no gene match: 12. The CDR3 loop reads CASTIPRQGLSYEQYF. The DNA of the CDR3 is TGTGCCAGCACCATCCCCCGACAGGGCCTCTCCTACGAGCAGTACTTC. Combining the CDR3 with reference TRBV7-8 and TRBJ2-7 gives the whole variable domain GAGVSQSPRYKVAKRGQDVALRCDPISGHVSLFWYQQALGQGPEFLTYFQNEAQLDKSGLPSDRFFAERPEGSVSTLKIQRTQQEDSAVYLCASTIPRQGLSYEQYFGPGTRLTVT.

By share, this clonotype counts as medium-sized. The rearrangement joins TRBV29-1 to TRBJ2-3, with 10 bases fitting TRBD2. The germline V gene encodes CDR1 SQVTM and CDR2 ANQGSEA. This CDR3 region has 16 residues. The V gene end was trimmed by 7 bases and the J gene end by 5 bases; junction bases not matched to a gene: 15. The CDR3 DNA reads TGCAGCGCCTATGGGCTTAGCGGGAGGCCTGGAGATACGCAGTATTTT. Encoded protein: CSAYGLSGRPGDTQYF.

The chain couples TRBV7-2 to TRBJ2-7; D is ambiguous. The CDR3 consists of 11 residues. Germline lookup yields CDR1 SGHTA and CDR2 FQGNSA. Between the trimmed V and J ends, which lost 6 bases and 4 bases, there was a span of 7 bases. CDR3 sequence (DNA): TGTGCCAGCAGTGGGATTTACGAGCAGTACTTC. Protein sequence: CASSGIYEQYF.

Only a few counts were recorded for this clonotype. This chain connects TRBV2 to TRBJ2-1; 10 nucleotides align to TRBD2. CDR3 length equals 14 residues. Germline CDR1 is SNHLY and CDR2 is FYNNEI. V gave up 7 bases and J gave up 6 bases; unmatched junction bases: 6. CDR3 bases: TGTGCCAGCATGGCTAGCGGGAGTATCAATGAGCAGTTCTTC. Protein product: CASMASGSINEQFF.

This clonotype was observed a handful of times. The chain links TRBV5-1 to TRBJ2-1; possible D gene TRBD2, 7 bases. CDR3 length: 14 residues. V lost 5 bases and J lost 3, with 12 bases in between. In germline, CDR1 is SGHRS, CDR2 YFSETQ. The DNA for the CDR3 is TGCGCCAGCAGAGGGGGGGGAAGCTACAATGAGCAGTTCTTC. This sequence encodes CASRGGGSYNEQFF.

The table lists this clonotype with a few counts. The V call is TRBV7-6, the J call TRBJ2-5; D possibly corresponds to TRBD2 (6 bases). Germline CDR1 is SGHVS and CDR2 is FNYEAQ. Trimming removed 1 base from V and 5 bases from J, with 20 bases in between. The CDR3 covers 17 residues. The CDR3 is CASSLGWRGRLWETQYF. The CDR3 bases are TGTGCCAGCAGCTTAGGTTGGCGGGGCCGGCTGTGGGAGACCCAGTACTTC.

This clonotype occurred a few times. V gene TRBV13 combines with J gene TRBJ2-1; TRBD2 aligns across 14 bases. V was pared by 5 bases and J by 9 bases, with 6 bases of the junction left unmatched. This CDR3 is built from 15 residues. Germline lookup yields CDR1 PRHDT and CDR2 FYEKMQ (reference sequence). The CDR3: CASSLGLAGDGEQFF. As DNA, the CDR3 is TGTGCCAGCAGCCTGGGACTAGCGGGAGATGGTGAGCAGTTCTTC.

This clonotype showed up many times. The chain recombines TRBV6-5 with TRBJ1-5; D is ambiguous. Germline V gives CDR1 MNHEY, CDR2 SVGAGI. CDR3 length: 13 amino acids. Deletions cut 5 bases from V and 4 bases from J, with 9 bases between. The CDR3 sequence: CASSPRGNQPQHF. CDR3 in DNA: TGTGCCAGCAGTCCCCGGGGAAATCAGCCCCAGCATTTT.

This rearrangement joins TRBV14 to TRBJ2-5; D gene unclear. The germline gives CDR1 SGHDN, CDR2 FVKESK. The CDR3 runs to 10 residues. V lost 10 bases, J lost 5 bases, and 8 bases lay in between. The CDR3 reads CANPAETQYF. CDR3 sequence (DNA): TGTGCCAACCCGGCGGAGACCCAGTACTTC.

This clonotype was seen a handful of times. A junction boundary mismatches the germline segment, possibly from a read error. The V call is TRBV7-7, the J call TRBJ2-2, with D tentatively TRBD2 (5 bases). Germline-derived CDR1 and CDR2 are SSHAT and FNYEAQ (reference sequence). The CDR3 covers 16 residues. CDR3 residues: CASSSRPSRNTGELFF. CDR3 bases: TGTGCTAGCAGCTCTAGGCCTAGCAGGAACACCGGGGAGCTGTTTTTT.

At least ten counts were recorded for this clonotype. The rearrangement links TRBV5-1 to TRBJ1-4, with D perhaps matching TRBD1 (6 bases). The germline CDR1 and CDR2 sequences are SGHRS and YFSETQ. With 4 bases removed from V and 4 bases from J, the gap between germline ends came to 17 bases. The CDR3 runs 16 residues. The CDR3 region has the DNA TGCGCCAGCAGCCTAACCTTAACAGGGATTAATGAAAAACTGTTTTTT. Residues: CASSLTLTGINEKLFF. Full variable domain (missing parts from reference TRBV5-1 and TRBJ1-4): KAGVTQTPRYLIKTRGQQVTLSCSPISGHRSVSWYQQTPGQGLQFLFEYFSETQRNKGNFPGRFSGRQFSNSRSEMNVSTLELGDSALYLCASSLTLTGINEKLFFGSGTQLSVL.

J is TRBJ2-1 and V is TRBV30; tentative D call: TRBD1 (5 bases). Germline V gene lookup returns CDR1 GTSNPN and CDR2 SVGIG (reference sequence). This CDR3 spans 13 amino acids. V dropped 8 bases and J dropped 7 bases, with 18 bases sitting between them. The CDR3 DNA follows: TGTGCCCTTGTGTGGCAGGGTGAAAATGAGCAGTTCTTC. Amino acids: CALVWQGENEQFF.

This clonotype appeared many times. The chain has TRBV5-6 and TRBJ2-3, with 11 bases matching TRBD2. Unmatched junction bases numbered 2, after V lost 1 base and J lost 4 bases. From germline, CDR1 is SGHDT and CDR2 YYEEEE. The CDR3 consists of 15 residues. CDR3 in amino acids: CASSLRLAGSDTQYF. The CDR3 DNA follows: TGTGCCAGCAGCTTGCGACTAGCGGGATCAGATACGCAGTATTTT.

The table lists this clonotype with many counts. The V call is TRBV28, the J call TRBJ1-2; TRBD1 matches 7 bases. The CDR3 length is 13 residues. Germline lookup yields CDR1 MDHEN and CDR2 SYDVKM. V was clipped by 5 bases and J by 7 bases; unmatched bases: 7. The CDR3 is CASSLQQGSGYTF. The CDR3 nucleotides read TGTGCCAGCAGTCTTCAACAGGGGTCTGGCTACACCTTC.

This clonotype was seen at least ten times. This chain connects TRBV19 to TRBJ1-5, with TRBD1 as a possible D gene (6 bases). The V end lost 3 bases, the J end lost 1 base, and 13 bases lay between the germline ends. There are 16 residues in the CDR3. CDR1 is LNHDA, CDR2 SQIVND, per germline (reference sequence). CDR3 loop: CASSMGGGRSNQPQHF. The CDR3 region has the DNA TGTGCCAGTAGTATGGGGGGCGGGAGAAGCAATCAGCCCCAGCATTTT.

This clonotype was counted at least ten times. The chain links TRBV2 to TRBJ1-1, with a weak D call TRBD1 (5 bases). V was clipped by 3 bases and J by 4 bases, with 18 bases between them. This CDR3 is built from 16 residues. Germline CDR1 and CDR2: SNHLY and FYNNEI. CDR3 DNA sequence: TGTGCCAGCAGTGATCTAACCCGGGGGACCCTCACTGAAGCTTTCTTT. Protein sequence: CASSDLTRGTLTEAFF.

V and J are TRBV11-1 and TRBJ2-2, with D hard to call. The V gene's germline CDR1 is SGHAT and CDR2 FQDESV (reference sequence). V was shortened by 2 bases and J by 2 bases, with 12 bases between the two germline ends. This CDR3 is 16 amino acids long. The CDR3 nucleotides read TGTGCCAGCAGCTTACTGACGTCAGGAAACACCGGGGAGCTGTTTTTT. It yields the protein CASSLLTSGNTGELFF.

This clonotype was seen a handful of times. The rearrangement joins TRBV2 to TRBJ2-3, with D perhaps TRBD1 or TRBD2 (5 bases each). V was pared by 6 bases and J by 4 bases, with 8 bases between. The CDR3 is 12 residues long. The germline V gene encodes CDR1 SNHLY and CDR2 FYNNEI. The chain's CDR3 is CASSGDADTQYF. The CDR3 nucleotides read TGTGCCAGCAGCGGGGACGCAGATACGCAGTATTTT.

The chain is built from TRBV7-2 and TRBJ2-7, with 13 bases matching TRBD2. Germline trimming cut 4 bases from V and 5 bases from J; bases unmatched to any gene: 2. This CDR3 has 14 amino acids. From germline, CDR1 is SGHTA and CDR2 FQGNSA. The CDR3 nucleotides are TGTGCCAGCAGCTCAGGACTAGCGGGAGACGAGCAGTACTTC. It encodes CASSSGLAGDEQYF. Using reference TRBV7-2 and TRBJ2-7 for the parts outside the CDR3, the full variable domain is GAGVSQSPSNKVTEKGKDVELRCDPISGHTALYWYRQSLGQGLEFLIYFQGNSAPDKSGLPSDRFSAERTGGSVSTLTIQRTQQEDSAVYLCASSSGLAGDEQYFGPGTRLTVT.

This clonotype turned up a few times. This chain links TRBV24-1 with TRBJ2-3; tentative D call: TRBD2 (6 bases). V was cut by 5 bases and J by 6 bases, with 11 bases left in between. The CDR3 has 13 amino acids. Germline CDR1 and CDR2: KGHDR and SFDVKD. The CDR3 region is CATSGHAGDTQYF. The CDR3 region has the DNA TGTGCCACCAGTGGGCATGCGGGGGATACGCAGTATTTT.

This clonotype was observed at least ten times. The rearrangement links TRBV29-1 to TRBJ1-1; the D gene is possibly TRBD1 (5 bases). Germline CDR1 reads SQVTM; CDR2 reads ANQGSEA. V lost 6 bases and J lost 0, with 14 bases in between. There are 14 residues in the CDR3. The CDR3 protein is CSVVTGALNTEAFF. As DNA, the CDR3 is TGCAGCGTCGTTACTGGGGCCCTGAACACTGAAGCTTTCTTT.

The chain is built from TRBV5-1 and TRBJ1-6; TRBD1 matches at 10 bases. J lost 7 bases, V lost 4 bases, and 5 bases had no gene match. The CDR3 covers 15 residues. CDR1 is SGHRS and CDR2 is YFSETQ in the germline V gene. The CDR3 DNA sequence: TGCGCCAGCAGCGAGGACAGGGGGAGGAATTCACCCCTCCACTTT. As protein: CASSEDRGRNSPLHF.

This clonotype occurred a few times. The CDR3 DNA is TGCAGTGCTACCCTCCGCGACTCGTACGCGGGGGAGACCCAGTACTTC. Protein sequence: CSATLRDSYAGETQYF. The chain links TRBV20-1 to TRBJ2-5, with D perhaps matching TRBD2 (6 bases). CDR3 length: 16 amino acids. CDR1 and CDR2 (germline): DFQATT, SNEGSKA (reference sequence). V lost 4 bases to trimming and J lost 5 bases, with 23 bases between them.

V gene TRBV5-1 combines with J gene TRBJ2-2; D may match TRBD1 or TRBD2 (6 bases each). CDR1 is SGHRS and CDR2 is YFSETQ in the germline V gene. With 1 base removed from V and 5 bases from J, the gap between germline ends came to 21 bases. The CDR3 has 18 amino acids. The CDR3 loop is CASSLQGTPREETGELFF. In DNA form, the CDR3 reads TGCGCCAGCAGCTTGCAAGGGACACCTAGGGAGGAGACCGGGGAGCTGTTTTTT.

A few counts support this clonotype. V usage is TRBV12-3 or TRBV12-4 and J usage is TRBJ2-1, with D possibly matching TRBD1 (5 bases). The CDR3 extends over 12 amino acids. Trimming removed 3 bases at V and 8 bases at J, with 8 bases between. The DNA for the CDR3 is TGTGCCAGCAGTTTCAAAGGGGATGAGCAGTTCTTC. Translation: CASSFKGDEQFF.

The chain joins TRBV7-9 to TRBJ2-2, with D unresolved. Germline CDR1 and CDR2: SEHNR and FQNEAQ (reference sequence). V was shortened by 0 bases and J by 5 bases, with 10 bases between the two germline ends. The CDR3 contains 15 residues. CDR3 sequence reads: CASSLARWATGELFF. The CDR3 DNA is TGTGCCAGCAGCTTAGCCCGATGGGCGACCGGGGAGCTGTTTTTT.